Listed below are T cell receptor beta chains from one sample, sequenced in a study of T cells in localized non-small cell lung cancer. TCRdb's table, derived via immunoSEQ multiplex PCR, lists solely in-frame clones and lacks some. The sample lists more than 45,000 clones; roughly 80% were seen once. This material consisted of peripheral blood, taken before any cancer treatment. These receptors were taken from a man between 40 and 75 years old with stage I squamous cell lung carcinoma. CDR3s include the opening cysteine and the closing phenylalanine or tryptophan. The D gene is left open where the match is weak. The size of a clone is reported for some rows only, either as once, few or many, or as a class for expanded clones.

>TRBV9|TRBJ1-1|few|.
CASSVAGRAGTEAFF
TGTGCCAGCAGCGTAGCGGGCAGGGCGGGAACTGAAGCTTTCTTT
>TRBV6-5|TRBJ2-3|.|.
CASSYSTPAADTQYF
TGTGCCAGCAGTTATTCGACCCCGGCTGCAGATACGCAGTATTTT
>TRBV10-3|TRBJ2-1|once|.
CAISGVGANEQFF
TGTGCCATCAGTGGAGTCGGAGCCAATGAGCAGTTCTTC
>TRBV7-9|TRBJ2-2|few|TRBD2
CASSRTKRGNLANTGELFF
TGTGCCAGCAGCCGGACTAAGCGGGGGAACCTCGCGAACACCGGGGAGCTGTTTTTT
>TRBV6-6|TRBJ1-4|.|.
CASSGRGGNEKLFF
TGTGCCAGCAGTGGCCGGGGGGGTAATGAAAAACTGTTTTTT
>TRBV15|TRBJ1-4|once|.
CATSRDQGEKLFF
TGTGCCACCAGCAGAGACCAGGGGGAAAAACTGTTTTTT
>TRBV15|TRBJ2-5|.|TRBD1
CATSRDRQTQYF
TGTGCCACCAGCAGGGACAGGCAGACCCAGTACTTC
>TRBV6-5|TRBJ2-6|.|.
CASSSRGQSGANVLTF
TGTGCCAGCAGTTCCCGGGGGCAGTCTGGGGCCAACGTCCTGACTTTC
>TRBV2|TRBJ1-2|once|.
CASSPVVGNYGYTF
TGTGCCAGCAGCCCTGTTGTTGGTAACTATGGCTACACCTTC
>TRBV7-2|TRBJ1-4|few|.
CASSSRPINEKLFF
TGTGCCAGCAGCTCCAGACCGATTAATGAAAAACTGTTTTTT
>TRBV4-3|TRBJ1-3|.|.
CASSQDLGGGHSGNTIYF
TGCGCCAGCAGCCAAGATCTCGGCGGAGGACACTCTGGAAACACCATATATTTT
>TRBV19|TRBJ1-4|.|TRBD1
CASSPTGQGEKLFF
TGTGCCAGTAGTCCGACCGGACAGGGTGAAAAACTGTTTTTT
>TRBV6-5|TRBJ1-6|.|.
CASSNGLRSPLHF
TGTGCCAGCAGTAACGGGTTGCGGTCACCCCTCCACTTT
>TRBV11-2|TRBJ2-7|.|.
CASSLGQASSYEQYF
TGTGCCAGCAGCTTAGGACAGGCCAGCTCCTACGAGCAGTACTTC
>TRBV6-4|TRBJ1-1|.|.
CASSDSGGGAFF
TGTGCCAGCAGTGACTCCGGGGGGGGCGCTTTCTTT
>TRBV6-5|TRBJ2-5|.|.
CASSEGSWETQYF
TGTGCCAGCAGTGAAGGGTCTTGGGAGACCCAGTACTTC
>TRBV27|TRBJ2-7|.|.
CASSSSTGRQYF
TGTGCCAGCAGTTCGTCGACAGGTAGGCAGTACTTC
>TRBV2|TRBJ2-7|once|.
CASSPSYEQYF
TGTGCCAGCAGTCCATCCTACGAGCAGTACTTC
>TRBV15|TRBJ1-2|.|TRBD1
CATSPGTGPSYGYTF
TGTGCCACCAGCCCCGGGACAGGGCCTTCCTATGGCTACACCTTC
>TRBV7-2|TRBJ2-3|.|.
CASSLAASLGDTQYF
TGTGCCAGCAGCTTAGCGGCTAGCCTAGGAGATACGCAGTATTTT
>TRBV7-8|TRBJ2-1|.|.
CASSFTGPLEQFF
TGTGCCAGCAGCTTTACAGGGCCCCTAGAGCAGTTCTTC
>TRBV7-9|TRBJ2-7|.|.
CASAGGHEQYF
TGTGCCAGCGCCGGGGGCCACGAGCAGTACTTC
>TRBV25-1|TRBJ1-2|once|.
CASSEFHSTIGNGYTF
TGTGCCAGCAGTGAATTTCACTCAACGATAGGTAATGGCTACACCTTC
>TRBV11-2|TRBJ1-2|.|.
CASSLAGYGYTF
TGTGCCAGCAGCTTAGCAGGGTATGGCTACACCTTC
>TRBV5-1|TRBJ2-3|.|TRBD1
CASSLATGADTQYF
TGCGCCAGCAGCTTGGCAACAGGGGCAGATACGCAGTATTTT
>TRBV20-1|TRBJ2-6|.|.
CSANGANVLTF
TGCAGTGCTAATGGGGCCAACGTCCTGACTTTC
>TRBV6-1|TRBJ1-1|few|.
CASGWGQNTEAFF
TGTGCCAGCGGGTGGGGACAGAACACTGAAGCTTTCTTT
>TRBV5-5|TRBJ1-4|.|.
CVSSLRRNNEKLFF
TGTGTCAGCAGCTTGAGACGGAATAATGAAAAACTGTTTTTT